The 2 T cell receptor beta chains below were found in one sample sequenced in a study of blood T cell repertoires in COVID-19. The method was immunoSEQ multiplex PCR; TCRdb's version includes in-frame clones alone and lacks a portion of them. The profile shows more than 65,000 clones, around three quarters of them singletons. Sequenced material: peripheral blood. These receptors came from a woman of 80 years or more with active or convalescent COVID-19.

The J gene is TRBJ2-5, the V gene TRBV6-5; a weak D match, TRBD2 (6 bases). V lost 7 bases to trimming and J lost 3 bases, with 15 bases between them. This CDR3 spans 14 amino acids. The germline V gene has CDR1 MNHEY and CDR2 SVGAGI. The CDR3 DNA sequence: TGTGCCAGCACCCCCACTAGCAGTAAAGAGACCCAGTACTTC. This translates into CASTPTSSKETQYF.

The chain combines TRBV29-1 with TRBJ2-1; D possibly corresponds to TRBD1 (5 bases). The CDR3 length is 11 residues. Trimming cost V 7 bases and J 7 bases, with 11 bases left between them. CDR1 and CDR2 from the germline V gene are SQVTM and ANQGSEA. The chain's CDR3 is CSAEQGNEQFF. DNA for the CDR3: TGCAGCGCTGAGCAGGGTAATGAGCAGTTCTTC.